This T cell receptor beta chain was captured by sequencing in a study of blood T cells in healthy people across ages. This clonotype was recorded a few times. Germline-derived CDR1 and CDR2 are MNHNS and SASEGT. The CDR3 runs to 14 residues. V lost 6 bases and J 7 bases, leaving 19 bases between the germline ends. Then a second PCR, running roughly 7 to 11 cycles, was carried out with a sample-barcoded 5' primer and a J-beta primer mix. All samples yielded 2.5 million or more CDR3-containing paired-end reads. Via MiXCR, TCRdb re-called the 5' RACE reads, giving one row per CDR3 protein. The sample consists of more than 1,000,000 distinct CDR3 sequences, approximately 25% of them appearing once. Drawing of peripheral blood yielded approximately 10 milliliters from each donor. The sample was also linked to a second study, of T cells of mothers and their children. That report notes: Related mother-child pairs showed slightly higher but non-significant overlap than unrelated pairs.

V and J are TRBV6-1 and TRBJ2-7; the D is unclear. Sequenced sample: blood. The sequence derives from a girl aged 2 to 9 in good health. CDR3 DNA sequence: TGTGCCAGCAGAGATCAACCGGGCCCGAGGGAGCAGTACTTC. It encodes CASRDQPGPREQYF.